The next 26 T cell receptor beta chains were all read from a single sample in a study of blood T cell repertoires in COVID-19. Assay used: immunoSEQ multiplex PCR; TCRdb lists only in-frame clones, some missing. This sample has fewer than 250,000 clones, with 70% to 90% found just once. The sequenced sample consisted of PBMCs or T cells enriched from blood (not recorded which). The receptor set was obtained from a man aged 30-40 years who had recovered from COVID-19.

This chain connects TRBV6-2 or TRBV6-3 to TRBJ1-3; D may be TRBD1 (5 bases). V was cut by 2 bases and J by 1 base, with 9 bases left in between. The germline V gene has CDR1 MNHEY and CDR2 SVGEGT. The CDR3 is made up of 15 amino acids. CDR3 residues: CASSYDSLSGNTIYF. In nucleotides, the CDR3 is TGTGCCAGCAGTTACGACAGCCTTTCTGGAAACACCATATATTTT.

The chain joins TRBV6-1 to TRBJ1-2; 9 nucleotides line up with TRBD1. This CDR3 region has 13 residues. V was clipped by 8 bases and J by 4 bases; unmatched bases: 5. CDR1 is MNHNS, CDR2 SASEGT, per germline. The CDR3 DNA sequence: TGTGCCAGCCAACAGGGGGCTGGCTATGGCTACACCTTC. Amino acid sequence: CASQQGAGYGYTF.

The chain uses TRBV4-3 and TRBJ2-1; 8 bases match TRBD2. J was trimmed by 0 bases and V by 1 base; bases with no gene match: 17. The CDR3 has 21 residues. The germline V gene encodes CDR1 LGHNA and CDR2 YSLEER. The CDR3 reads CASSQADSRRGAESSYNEQFF. CDR3 nucleotide sequence: TGCGCCAGCAGCCAAGCAGACTCCCGGCGGGGGGCCGAAAGCTCCTACAATGAGCAGTTCTTC.

The gene calls are TRBV19 and TRBJ1-4; D not resolved. The CDR3 extends over 14 amino acids. CDR1 is LNHDA and CDR2 is SQIVND in the germline V gene (reference sequence). V was cut by 3 bases and J by 4 bases, with 9 bases left in between. The CDR3 sequence is CASSIEASNEKLFF. Written as DNA, the CDR3 is TGTGCCAGTAGTATTGAAGCAAGTAATGAAAAACTGTTTTTT.

V and J are TRBV10-3 and TRBJ2-7, with 8 bases fitting TRBD2. The J segment lost 4 bases and the V segment lost 4 bases, leaving 12 bases of the junction unmatched. Per germline, CDR1 ENHRY and CDR2 SYGVKD. This CDR3 is built from 16 residues. In nucleotides, the CDR3 is TGTGCCATCAGTGCCCTCCAGCGGGAGTTAAAGTACGAGCAGTACTTC. It yields the protein CAISALQRELKYEQYF.

V and J are TRBV14 and TRBJ2-1; 7 bases match TRBD1. The germline CDR1 and CDR2 sequences are SGHDN and FVKESK. The CDR3 contains 18 residues. The ends lost 4 bases at V and 2 bases at J; junction bases unmatched: 14. The CDR3 is CASSLARLGGQTYNEQFF. In DNA, the CDR3 is TGTGCCAGCAGCCTTGCAAGGCTAGGGGGCCAGACCTACAATGAGCAGTTCTTC.

The V call is TRBV7-2, the J call TRBJ1-2; 7 nucleotides align to TRBD1. The CDR3 has 13 residues. The trim removed 2 bases at V and 9 bases at J, leaving 6 bases unmatched. Per the germline V gene, CDR1 is SGHTA and CDR2 is FQGNSA. The CDR3 reads CASSLNRGQSYTF. Written as DNA, the CDR3 is TGTGCCAGCAGCTTAAATAGGGGGCAGAGCTACACCTTC.

The chain recombines TRBV6-1 with TRBJ2-7, with a weak D call TRBD1 (6 bases). Germline V gene lookup returns CDR1 MNHNS and CDR2 SASEGT. CDR3 length equals 17 residues. V shed 2 bases and J shed 0 bases, with 17 bases lying between them. The CDR3 DNA sequence: TGTGCCAGCAGTGAACTTCTGGGGGCCGACCGCTCCTACGAGCAGTACTTC. Protein product: CASSELLGADRSYEQYF.

J is TRBJ1-1 and V is TRBV6-5; D gene uncertain. V lost 0 bases to trimming and J lost 5 bases, with 13 bases between them. The CDR3 contains 15 residues. From germline, CDR1 is MNHEY and CDR2 SVGAGI. CDR3 nucleotide sequence: TGTGCCAGCAGTTACTCCCGCGCGGGCGCGACTGAAGCTTTCTTT. Translating gives CASSYSRAGATEAFF.

This chain connects TRBV7-9 to TRBJ1-6, with TRBD1 identical over 8 bases. The trim removed 5 bases at V and 9 bases at J, leaving 9 bases unmatched. In germline, CDR1 is SEHNR, CDR2 FQNEAQ (reference sequence). The CDR3 has 15 residues. This chain's CDR3 is CASSLTTDRVSPLHF. CDR3 coding DNA: TGTGCCAGCAGCCTGACCACGGACAGGGTTTCACCCCTCCACTTT.

This clone showed up just once. The chain uses TRBV23-1 and TRBJ2-2; no clear D. TRBV23-1 is an ORF, with its function uncertain. The CDR3 is 12 residues long. Trimming removed 4 bases at V and 5 bases at J, with 5 bases between. The CDR3 DNA is TGCGCCAGCAGTCGAGGAACCGGGGAGCTGTTTTTT. Amino acids: CASSRGTGELFF.

Here the CDR3 DNA reads TGTGCCAGCAGCTTCACAGGAAGATCAGGAAACACCATATATTTT. Amino acid sequence: CASSFTGRSGNTIYF. This sequence joins TRBV5-8 and TRBJ1-3; weak D call: TRBD1 (5 bases). CDR1 and CDR2 (germline): SGHTS, YDEGEE. The CDR3 covers 15 residues. Deletions cut 2 bases from V and 4 bases from J, with 13 bases between. The variable domain in full, with the rest retrieved from reference TRBV5-8 and TRBJ1-3, is EAGVTQSPTHLIKTRGQQATLRCSPISGHTSVYWYQQALGLGLQFLLWYDEGEERNRGNFPPRFSGRQFPNYSSELNVNALELEDSALYLCASSFTGRSGNTIYFGEGSWLTVV.

As concerns this clone: One junction end does not reproduce the germline sequence, and a read error may be involved. The CDR3 is CASRPGTSGTDTRYF. CDR3 nucleotides: TGTGCCAGCAGGCCCGGGACTAGCGGCACAGATACGCGGTATTTT. This chain links TRBV27 with TRBJ2-3; 11 bases are a match to TRBD2. Per the germline V gene, CDR1 is MNHEY and CDR2 is SMNVEV (reference sequence). The length of the CDR3 is 15 residues.

The CDR3 loop reads CSASLTGAPGEQYF. CDR3 DNA sequence: TGCAGTGCTAGTCTTACAGGGGCGCCTGGGGAGCAGTACTTC. V and J are TRBV20-1 and TRBJ2-7; 7 positions agree with TRBD1. Germline CDR1 is DFQATT and CDR2 is SNEGSKA (reference sequence). The CDR3 sequence is 14 residues long. With V trimmed by 3 bases and J by 7 bases, 12 bases remained unmatched.

The V and J genes are TRBV20-1 and TRBJ1-2; D gene unclear. V lost 3 bases and J 6 bases, leaving 17 bases between the germline ends. CDR1 and CDR2 from the germline V gene are DFQATT and SNEGSKA (reference sequence). CDR3 size: 14 residues. The CDR3 bases are TGCAGTGCTAGTATCCGACGGGTCCCGAATGGCTACACCTTC. This gives the protein CSASIRRVPNGYTF.

The chain links TRBV18 to TRBJ1-1; D is ambiguous. Germline CDR1 KGHSH, CDR2 LQKENI. Trimming left V 5 bases short and J 2 bases short, with 9 bases between. The CDR3 spans 13 residues. CDR3 coding DNA: TGTGCCAGCTCATCTAGCTATAACACTGAAGCTTTCTTT. It codes for CASSSSYNTEAFF. The variable domain in full, completed from reference TRBV18 and TRBJ1-1, reads NAGVMQNPRHLVRRRGQEARLRCSPMKGHSHVYWYRQLPEEGLKFMVYLQKENIIDESGMPKERFSAEFPKEGPSILRIQQVVRGDSAAYFCASSSSYNTEAFFGQGTRLTVV.

This clone was seen a handful of times. Distinct nucleotide sequences in the sample also encode this CDR3. The rearrangement links TRBV28 to TRBJ2-7, with D perhaps matching TRBD2 (7 bases). CDR1 is MDHEN, CDR2 SYDVKM, per germline. The CDR3 sequence is 14 residues long. Trimming left V 5 bases short and J 0 bases short, with 11 bases between. This chain's CDR3 is CASSPGGLSYEQYF. CDR3 sequence (DNA): TGTGCCAGCAGTCCGGGGGGCCTCTCCTACGAGCAGTACTTC.

The chain recombines TRBV7-9 with TRBJ1-5; unclear D gene. Germline CDR1 is SEHNR and CDR2 is FQNEAQ (reference sequence). This CDR3 spans 19 amino acids. The V gene lost 0 bases and the J gene lost 0 bases, with 18 bases spanning the gap. CDR3 nucleotides: TGTGCCAGCAGCTTAGCTTATCCGGGTTTAAGAGATAGCAATCAGCCCCAGCATTTT. This encodes CASSLAYPGLRDSNQPQHF.

CDR3 sequence reads: CASSPGLRGGEAFF. The CDR3 DNA reads TGCGCCAGCAGCCCCGGATTGAGAGGGGGTGAAGCTTTCTTT. This chain links TRBV5-1 with TRBJ1-1; D is perhaps TRBD1 (6 bases). Germline V lookup: CDR1 SGHRS, CDR2 YFSETQ. The CDR3 runs to 14 residues. The V and J ends lost 4 bases and 7 bases respectively, with 17 bases between them.

The chain joins TRBV7-9 to TRBJ2-2, with D perhaps TRBD1 (6 bases). Germline values: CDR1 SEHNR, CDR2 FQNEAQ (reference sequence). This CDR3 region has 17 residues. V was shortened by 5 bases and J by 0 bases, with 16 bases between the two germline ends. In DNA, the CDR3 is TGTGCCAGCAGCCGAGACGGGACAATTTCGAACACCGGGGAGCTGTTTTTT. This gives the protein CASSRDGTISNTGELFF. The full variable domain, in which reference TRBV7-9 and TRBJ2-2 provide the parts outside the CDR3, is DTGVSQNPRHKITKRGQNVTFRCDPISEHNRLYWYRQTLGQGPEFLTYFQNEAQLEKSRLLSDRFSAERPKGSFSTLEIQRTEQGDSAMYLCASSRDGTISNTGELFFGEGSRLTVL.

The rearrangement uses TRBV3-1 (or the pseudogene TRBV3-2) and TRBJ1-5; TRBD1 is a possible D gene (6 bases). Between the trimmed V and J ends, which lost 4 bases and 4 bases, there was a span of 11 bases. The CDR3 has 14 residues. Germline V gives CDR1 LGHDT, CDR2 YNNKEL (reference sequence). The CDR3 region has the DNA TGTGCCAGCAGCCGAGGGACACCTAATCAGCCCCAGCATTTT. Its protein product is CASSRGTPNQPQHF.

The chain couples TRBV7-9 to TRBJ1-1, with a weak D call TRBD1 (5 bases). CDR1 and CDR2 (germline): SEHNR, FQNEAQ (reference sequence). This CDR3 contains 16 residues. With 5 bases removed from V and 9 bases from J, the gap between germline ends came to 25 bases. The CDR3 DNA sequence: TGTGCCAGCAGCCACCCGGCCCCATTGGGGGGTTGGAAAGCTTTCTTT. This codes for CASSHPAPLGGWKAFF.

This clone occurred a few times. The gene calls are TRBV28 and TRBJ1-6; the D gene is possibly TRBD1 (6 bases). Looked up from germline, CDR1 is MDHEN and CDR2 is SYDVKM. The CDR3 sequence is 19 residues long. V was trimmed by 2 bases and J by 0 bases, leaving 17 bases between them. The CDR3: CASSLNAPGHFSYNSPLHF. In DNA, the CDR3 is TGTGCCAGCAGTTTAAATGCTCCGGGACACTTCTCCTATAATTCACCCCTCCACTTT.

V and J are TRBV7-8 and TRBJ2-7, with 8 nucleotides matching TRBD2. The CDR3 is 16 amino acids. From germline, CDR1 is SGHVS and CDR2 FQNEAQ. The V gene end was trimmed by 4 bases and the J gene end by 0 bases; junction bases not matched to a gene: 8. The CDR3: CASSYKRTSSSYEQYF. The CDR3 coding sequence is TGTGCCAGCAGCTACAAACGGACTAGCAGCTCCTACGAGCAGTACTTC.

This chain connects TRBV18 to TRBJ1-3, with 7 bases identical to TRBD1. The CDR3 spans 14 residues. Germline V CDR1 and CDR2: KGHSH, LQKENI. V dropped 4 bases and J dropped 3; count of bases not matched to a gene: 3. The chain's CDR3 is CASSLDRVGNTIYF. Here the CDR3 DNA reads TGTGCCAGCTCACTTGACAGGGTTGGAAACACCATATATTTT.

The chain joins TRBV7-6 to TRBJ1-5, with 8 bases identical to TRBD1. CDR1 is SGHVS, CDR2 FNYEAQ, per germline. This CDR3 is 16 amino acids long. V dropped 2 bases and J dropped 4; count of bases not matched to a gene: 7. CDR3 DNA: TGTGCCAGCAGCTTAATGGCAGGGGGCCTTAATCAGCCCCAGCATTTT. Translated: CASSLMAGGLNQPQHF.